These T cell receptor beta chains were read from a single sample in a study of patients and donors after allogeneic stem cell transplantation. Each CDR3 protein gets one entry after TCRdb re-called the RT-PCR reads with MiXCR. The profile shows some 960,000 distinct CDR3 sequences, under 20% of them singletons. Sequencing was carried out using blood, either unsorted or a sorted T cell fraction (not recorded which). These receptors originate from a human donor who was either an allogeneic HSCT recipient or a stem cell or donor lymphocyte infusion donor (not recorded which). It is not recorded whose cells these are; they may come from a transplant donor. The CDR3 runs from the conserved cysteine through the conserved F or W. The D gene is left open where the match is weak. Size tells how often a clone was seen (once, few, many) or the class of an expanded clone, and some rows leave it out.

cdr3_length: 15
v_call: TRBV20-1
clone_size: few
j_call: TRBJ1-2
d_call: NA
cdr3_nt: TGCAGTGCTAGAGATCCCTATCAGGGGCTCTATGGCTACACCTTC
cdr3_aa: CSARDPYQGLYGYTF

cdr3_length: 15
v_call: TRBV24-1
clone_size: NA
j_call: TRBJ2-7
d_call: TRBD2
cdr3_nt: TGTGCCACCAGTGATTTCCCAGCGGGACTGCACGAGCAGTACTTC
cdr3_aa: CATSDFPAGLHEQYF

cdr3_length: 13
v_call: TRBV19
clone_size: NA
j_call: TRBJ1-5
d_call: TRBD1
cdr3_nt: TGTGCCAGTCTGGCCCGGACAGGCCAGCCCCAGCATTTT
cdr3_aa: CASLARTGQPQHF

cdr3_length: 14
v_call: TRBV12-3/TRBV12-4
clone_size: few
j_call: TRBJ2-5
d_call: NA
cdr3_nt: TGTGCCAGCAGTTTAGGGACCACACGCCGCACCCAGTACTTC
cdr3_aa: CASSLGTTRRTQYF

cdr3_length: 15
v_call: TRBV7-2
clone_size: NA
j_call: TRBJ1-3
d_call: NA
cdr3_nt: TGTGCCAGCAGCTTACTGGAGTTCCCTGGAAACACCATATATTTT
cdr3_aa: CASSLLEFPGNTIYF

cdr3_length: 14
v_call: TRBV6-1
clone_size: NA
j_call: TRBJ2-1
d_call: TRBD2
cdr3_nt: TGTGCCAGCGGAACCGGGACTAGCATCCATGAGCAGTTCTTC
cdr3_aa: CASGTGTSIHEQFF

cdr3_length: 15
v_call: TRBV11-2
clone_size: NA
j_call: TRBJ1-4
d_call: NA
cdr3_nt: TGTGCCAGCAGCCCAGATGGGGCAGGGGATGAAAAACTGTTTTTT
cdr3_aa: CASSPDGAGDEKLFF

cdr3_length: 13
v_call: TRBV6-1
clone_size: NA
j_call: TRBJ2-1
d_call: NA
cdr3_nt: TGTGCCAGCAGAAGTCCGGGACCCCAACGGGAGTTCTTC
cdr3_aa: CASRSPGPQREFF

cdr3_length: 15
v_call: TRBV27
clone_size: NA
j_call: TRBJ2-5
d_call: TRBD2
cdr3_nt: TGTGCCAGCAGCCTCCGTGGGAGGGCCATCGAGACCCAGTACTTC
cdr3_aa: CASSLRGRAIETQYF

cdr3_length: 15
v_call: TRBV7-3
clone_size: NA
j_call: TRBJ1-1
d_call: TRBD1
cdr3_nt: TGTGCCAGCAGCCGAACAGGGGGCTCGAACACTGAAGCTTTCTTT
cdr3_aa: CASSRTGGSNTEAFF

cdr3_length: 16
v_call: TRBV9
clone_size: NA
j_call: TRBJ2-1
d_call: NA
cdr3_nt: TGTGCCAGCAGCGATGGGTATCTGGGAGATGCGGATGAGCAGTTCTTC
cdr3_aa: CASSDGYLGDADEQFF

cdr3_length: 15
v_call: TRBV5-5
clone_size: NA
j_call: TRBJ2-1
d_call: NA
cdr3_nt: TGTGCCAGCAGCCCGGTTGGGTGGAATTCAAATGAGCAGTTCTTC
cdr3_aa: CASSPVGWNSNEQFF

cdr3_length: 14
v_call: TRBV5-1
clone_size: few
j_call: TRBJ2-5
d_call: TRBD1
cdr3_nt: TGCGCCAGCAGAGGACCCGGACAGGAAGAGACCCAGTACTTC
cdr3_aa: CASRGPGQEETQYF

cdr3_length: 14
v_call: TRBV2
clone_size: NA
j_call: TRBJ1-5
d_call: NA
cdr3_nt: TGTGCCAGCAGTCCCAGGGTAGCTGATCAGCCCCAGCATTTT
cdr3_aa: CASSPRVADQPQHF

cdr3_length: 12
v_call: TRBV2
clone_size: few
j_call: TRBJ2-5
d_call: NA
cdr3_nt: TGTGCCAGCAGTGACACCCAAGAGACCCAGTACTTC
cdr3_aa: CASSDTQETQYF

cdr3_length: 15
v_call: TRBV7-3
clone_size: many
j_call: TRBJ1-1
d_call: NA
cdr3_nt: TGTGCCAGCAGCTTAACCGTAGACAAGAACACTGAAGCTTTCTTT
cdr3_aa: CASSLTVDKNTEAFF

cdr3_length: 15
v_call: TRBV12-3/TRBV12-4
clone_size: NA
j_call: TRBJ2-7
d_call: TRBD2
cdr3_nt: TGTGCCAGCAGTTTCTCTGGGGCGGGAGCACGGGAGCAGTACTTC
cdr3_aa: CASSFSGAGAREQYF

cdr3_length: 15
v_call: TRBV6-5
clone_size: many
j_call: TRBJ2-7
d_call: NA
cdr3_nt: TGTGCCAGCAGTTACATGGCAGGCGGCGGGTACGAGCAGTACTTC
cdr3_aa: CASSYMAGGGYEQYF

cdr3_length: 23
v_call: TRBV4-2
clone_size: NA
j_call: TRBJ2-7
d_call: TRBD1
cdr3_nt: TGTGCCAGCAGCACTCTCCTTCCGATCGGACAGGGTCCTTTTCTAACAAACTCCTACGAGCAGTACTTC
cdr3_aa: CASSTLLPIGQGPFLTNSYEQYF

cdr3_length: 16
v_call: TRBV24-1
clone_size: NA
j_call: TRBJ2-7
d_call: TRBD1
cdr3_nt: TGTGCCACCAGTGATCCTTCCGGGACAGGGAATGACGAGCAGTACTTC
cdr3_aa: CATSDPSGTGNDEQYF

cdr3_length: 15
v_call: TRBV7-7
clone_size: NA
j_call: TRBJ2-2
d_call: TRBD2
cdr3_nt: TGTGCTAGCAGCTTAAATCCGGGGGGCACCGGGGAGCTGTTTTTT
cdr3_aa: CASSLNPGGTGELFF

cdr3_length: 16
v_call: TRBV7-8
clone_size: NA
j_call: TRBJ2-2
d_call: NA
cdr3_nt: TGTGCCAGCAGCTTTCACGAGCCGCTGAACACCGGGGAGCTGTTTTTT
cdr3_aa: CASSFHEPLNTGELFF

cdr3_length: 15
v_call: TRBV12-3/TRBV12-4
clone_size: few
j_call: TRBJ1-5
d_call: NA
cdr3_nt: TGTGCCAGCAGTTGGCCTAGTAAGGGCAATCAGCCCCAGCATTTT
cdr3_aa: CASSWPSKGNQPQHF

cdr3_length: 13
v_call: TRBV2
clone_size: few
j_call: TRBJ2-5
d_call: TRBD1
cdr3_nt: TGTGCCAGCGGACAGGGGTGGTATGAGACCCAGTACTTC
cdr3_aa: CASGQGWYETQYF

cdr3_length: 13
v_call: TRBV28
clone_size: few
j_call: TRBJ2-3
d_call: NA
cdr3_nt: TGTGCCAGCAGTTCCGGGATCCCAGATACGCAGTATTTT
cdr3_aa: CASSSGIPDTQYF

cdr3_length: 16
v_call: TRBV9
clone_size: NA
j_call: TRBJ2-7
d_call: NA
cdr3_nt: TGTGCCAGCAGCGTAGATTTGGGACACTTGCCCTACGAGCAGTACTTC
cdr3_aa: CASSVDLGHLPYEQYF

cdr3_length: 15
v_call: TRBV7-9
clone_size: NA
j_call: TRBJ1-3
d_call: NA
cdr3_nt: TGTGCCAGCAGCTCCGGACTGCGCTCTGGAAACACCATATATTTT
cdr3_aa: CASSSGLRSGNTIYF

cdr3_length: 14
v_call: TRBV20-1
clone_size: few
j_call: TRBJ1-6
d_call: NA
cdr3_nt: TGCAGTGCTGTCCAGGGTCCACAACTGGAACCCCTCCACTTT
cdr3_aa: CSAVQGPQLEPLHF

cdr3_length: 11
v_call: TRBV2
clone_size: NA
j_call: TRBJ2-5
d_call: NA
cdr3_nt: TGTGCCAGCTATGGGGGAGAGACCCAGTACTTC
cdr3_aa: CASYGGETQYF

cdr3_length: 13
v_call: TRBV6-2/TRBV6-3
clone_size: NA
j_call: TRBJ2-1
d_call: NA
cdr3_nt: TGTGCCAGCAGTTACTCGAGACGTAGGGAGCAGTTCTTC
cdr3_aa: CASSYSRRREQFF

cdr3_length: 15
v_call: TRBV5-1
clone_size: few
j_call: TRBJ1-6
d_call: NA
cdr3_nt: TGCGCCAGCAGCTGGGACGGAAGAGATAATTCACCCCTCCACTTT
cdr3_aa: CASSWDGRDNSPLHF

cdr3_length: 16
v_call: TRBV13
clone_size: NA
j_call: TRBJ1-1
d_call: TRBD1
cdr3_nt: TGTGCCAGCAGCTTAAGACAGGGGGGCGGTCACACTGAAGCTTTCTTT
cdr3_aa: CASSLRQGGGHTEAFF

cdr3_length: 15
v_call: TRBV7-2
clone_size: few
j_call: TRBJ2-5
d_call: NA
cdr3_nt: TGTGCCAGCAGCTTAGCCGCTAGTACGAAGGAGACCCAGTACTTC
cdr3_aa: CASSLAASTKETQYF

cdr3_length: 16
v_call: TRBV4-3
clone_size: once
j_call: TRBJ1-2
d_call: NA
cdr3_nt: TGCGCCAGCAGCCAAGACAGTCCCTCAGGCGGCTATGGCTACACCTTC
cdr3_aa: CASSQDSPSGGYGYTF

cdr3_length: 16
v_call: TRBV6-2/TRBV6-3
clone_size: few
j_call: TRBJ1-5
d_call: NA
cdr3_nt: TGTGCCAGCCACCCCGTGGGGTCCCCAGGGAATCAGCCCCAGCATTTT
cdr3_aa: CASHPVGSPGNQPQHF

cdr3_length: 13
v_call: TRBV20-1
clone_size: NA
j_call: TRBJ1-5
d_call: NA
cdr3_nt: TGCAGTGCCAAAACAGGGAGCAATCAGCCCCAGCATTTT
cdr3_aa: CSAKTGSNQPQHF

cdr3_length: 16
v_call: TRBV9
clone_size: NA
j_call: TRBJ2-3
d_call: NA
cdr3_nt: TGTGCCAGCAGCGTAGTGGGGGGGGCACCGACAGACACGCAGTATTTT
cdr3_aa: CASSVVGGAPTDTQYF

cdr3_length: 16
v_call: TRBV5-1
clone_size: NA
j_call: TRBJ2-7
d_call: NA
cdr3_nt: TGCGCCAGCAGCCTCATGGGAGGGGGCCAATTCTACGAGCAGTACTTC
cdr3_aa: CASSLMGGGQFYEQYF

cdr3_length: 17
v_call: TRBV5-1
clone_size: NA
j_call: TRBJ2-3
d_call: TRBD2
cdr3_nt: TGCGCCAGCAGCGGAACCGGACTAGCGGGAGGGCCAGATACGCAGTATTTT
cdr3_aa: CASSGTGLAGGPDTQYF

cdr3_length: 16
v_call: TRBV4-2
clone_size: few
j_call: TRBJ2-5
d_call: TRBD2
cdr3_nt: TGTGCCAGCAGCCAAGTTGGGCTCGGGGGGGGCGAGACCCAGTACTTC
cdr3_aa: CASSQVGLGGGETQYF

cdr3_length: 15
v_call: TRBV27
clone_size: few
j_call: TRBJ1-3
d_call: NA
cdr3_nt: TGTGCCAGCAGCGTCGCAGGGGCCGGAGGAAACACCATATATTTT
cdr3_aa: CASSVAGAGGNTIYF

cdr3_length: 15
v_call: TRBV20-1
clone_size: few
j_call: TRBJ2-1
d_call: NA
cdr3_nt: TGCAGTGCTTTTCCCCGGCTAGGTTCGTACAATGAGCAGTTCTTC
cdr3_aa: CSAFPRLGSYNEQFF

cdr3_length: 12
v_call: TRBV9
clone_size: few
j_call: TRBJ2-2
d_call: NA
cdr3_nt: TGTGCCAGCAGCGTAGTAGGCGGGGAGCTGTTTTTT
cdr3_aa: CASSVVGGELFF

cdr3_length: 14
v_call: TRBV5-1
clone_size: once
j_call: TRBJ2-7
d_call: TRBD1
cdr3_nt: TGCGCCAGCAGCTACCGGGACAGGCATCACGAGCAGTACTTC
cdr3_aa: CASSYRDRHHEQYF

cdr3_length: 13
v_call: TRBV18
clone_size: NA
j_call: TRBJ2-4
d_call: TRBD1
cdr3_nt: TGTGCCAGCTCATCAGACAGGGCGAACATTCAGTACTTC
cdr3_aa: CASSSDRANIQYF

cdr3_length: 16
v_call: TRBV12-3/TRBV12-4
clone_size: few
j_call: TRBJ1-3
d_call: NA
cdr3_nt: TGTGCCAGCAGTTTGGTTCAGGGTATGACTGGAAACACCATATATTTT
cdr3_aa: CASSLVQGMTGNTIYF

cdr3_length: 14
v_call: TRBV12-3/TRBV12-4
clone_size: many
j_call: TRBJ1-2
d_call: NA
cdr3_nt: TGTGCCAGCAGTTTCGGAGCTCCCAACTATGGCTACACCTTC
cdr3_aa: CASSFGAPNYGYTF

cdr3_length: 15
v_call: TRBV18
clone_size: NA
j_call: TRBJ2-7
d_call: NA
cdr3_nt: TGTGCCAGCTCACCAATCTTAGGGGAAACCCACGAGCAGTACTTC
cdr3_aa: CASSPILGETHEQYF

cdr3_length: 16
v_call: TRBV18
clone_size: NA
j_call: TRBJ2-1
d_call: TRBD1
cdr3_nt: TGTGCCAGCTCACCACAATCGACAGGGAATCACAATGAGCAGTTCTTC
cdr3_aa: CASSPQSTGNHNEQFF

cdr3_length: 15
v_call: TRBV19
clone_size: NA
j_call: TRBJ2-1
d_call: NA
cdr3_nt: TGTGCCAGTAGTATAAGCCTGAGCTCCTACAATGAGCAGTTCTTC
cdr3_aa: CASSISLSSYNEQFF